This T cell receptor (beta chain) was identified during a study of regulatory T cells in long-lasting Graves disease. Described time point: newly diagnosed GD, antithyroid drugs for less than 3 months. After RNA was extracted from PBMCs, the TCR library was made from it. The CDR3 is 15 residues long. V gave up 5 bases and J gave up 0 bases, with 11 bases separating them. The germline V gene encodes CDR1 MDHEN and CDR2 SYDVKM. Researchers made TCR beta libraries by using iRepertoire HTBI primers and running Arm-PCR on CDR3 regions. MiXCR, applied by TCRdb to the multiplex PCR reads, yields one record per CDR3 protein. Seen here are about 210,000 distinct CDR3 sequences, approximately 18% observed once, and the top ten hold over 9.5%. This clonotype was counted at least ten times. These records were also assigned to another study, of T cells in Graves' hyperthyroidism and ophthalmopathy. That paper adds: Hyperthyroidism in the patients, aged 18 to 65, was newly diagnosed and under 2 months in duration. Each diagnosis was grounded in clinical symptoms, serum thyroxine and TRAb, thyroid ultrasound, and orbital computed tomography. HTBI primers drove first-round RT-PCR of the TCR CDR3.

The material was peripheral blood mononuclear cells (PBMCs), obtained at new diagnosis, from a patient treated with antithyroid drugs. The chain uses TRBV28 and TRBJ2-1, with D possibly TRBD2 on 6 matching bases. This TCR derives from a woman aged 30 to 39 with Graves disease. The CDR3 loop is CASSRKGGSYNEQFF. DNA of the CDR3: TGTGCCAGCAGTCGGAAGGGAGGCTCCTACAATGAGCAGTTCTTC.